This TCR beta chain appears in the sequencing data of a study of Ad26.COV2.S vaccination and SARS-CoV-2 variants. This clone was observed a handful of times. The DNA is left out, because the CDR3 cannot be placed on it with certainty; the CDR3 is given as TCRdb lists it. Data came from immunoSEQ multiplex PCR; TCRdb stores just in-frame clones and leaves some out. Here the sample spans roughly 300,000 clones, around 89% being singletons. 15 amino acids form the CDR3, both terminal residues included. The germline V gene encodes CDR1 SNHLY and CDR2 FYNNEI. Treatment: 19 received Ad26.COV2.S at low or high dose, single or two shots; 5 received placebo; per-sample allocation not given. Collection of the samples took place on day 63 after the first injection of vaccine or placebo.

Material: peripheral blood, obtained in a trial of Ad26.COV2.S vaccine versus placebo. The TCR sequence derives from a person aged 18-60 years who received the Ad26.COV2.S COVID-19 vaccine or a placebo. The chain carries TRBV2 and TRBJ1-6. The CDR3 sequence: CASSEQFFGERTPHF.